This is a list of T cell receptor beta chains from one sample in a study of T cell responses to AZD1222 COVID-19 vaccine. Clones were read by immunoSEQ multiplex PCR, and TCRdb kept only the in-frame ones, dropping some. The table has approximately 52,000 clones, about 87% seen once. The sequencing here drew on peripheral blood, taken 28 days after the second AZD1222 dose. The source of these receptors is an adult who received the AZD1222 COVID-19 vaccine. Both conserved end residues are part of each CDR3. The D gene is left open where the match is weak. Part of the rows lack a size; the others show once, few, many or a class for expanded clones.

J | D | size | V | DNA | CDR3
TRBJ1-2 | TRBD1 | - | TRBV5-5 | TGTGCCAGCACCCTTGGACAGGACCCCTATGGCTACACCTTC | CASTLGQDPYGYTF
TRBJ1-6 | TRBD1 | - | TRBV25-1 | TGTGCCAGCATCGGACAGGGGGGTTCACCCCTCCACTTT | CASIGQGGSPLHF
TRBJ1-2 | - | once | TRBV28 | TGTGCCAGCACCATCAACGGAGCGGGTGGATATGGCTACACCTTC | CASTINGAGGYGYTF
TRBJ2-1 | TRBD2 | - | TRBV27 | TGTGCCAGCAGCCCCCCTACTAGCGGGAGGGGAGTGAGGACCTACAATGAGCAGTTCTTC | CASSPPTSGRGVRTYNEQFF
TRBJ2-2 | - | - | TRBV3-1/TRBV3-2 | TGTGCCAGCAAGGGCGGAAGGAACACCGGGGAGCTGTTTTTT | CASKGGRNTGELFF
TRBJ1-4 | - | - | TRBV5-4 | TGTGCCAGCAGCGTAACAGGGATATCTAATGAAAAACTGTTTTTT | CASSVTGISNEKLFF
TRBJ2-7 | TRBD2 | - | TRBV27 | TGTGCCAGCAGCCGGAACCGGGGGGGGGCACCAGCTCAGCGTGGGTCCTACGAGCAGTACTTC | CASSRNRGGAPAQRGSYEQYF
TRBJ1-1 | - | - | TRBV19 | TGTGCCAGTAGGGCTTTTCGAGCGGGGGCGGGGAACACTGAAGCTTTCTTT | CASRAFRAGAGNTEAFF
TRBJ2-7 | - | - | TRBV6-5 | TGTGCCAGCAGGTTAACCGGGACACTGGGTTACGAGCAGTACTTC | CASRLTGTLGYEQYF
TRBJ2-5 | - | - | TRBV5-6 | TGTGCCAGCAGCTTGTTGAGGACCCCAGGCCGGGCAGAGACCCAGTACTTC | CASSLLRTPGRAETQYF
TRBJ1-5 | - | - | TRBV6-5 | TGTGCCAGCAGTTTGGGAAATAGCAATCAGCCCCAGCATTTT | CASSLGNSNQPQHF
TRBJ2-4 | - | - | TRBV3-1/TRBV3-2 | TGTGCCAGCAGCCTAAATGGCATTCAGTACTTC | CASSLNGIQYF
TRBJ2-3 | - | - | TRBV7-6 | TGTGCCAGCAGCTCCCGCACAGATACGCAGTATTTT | CASSSRTDTQYF
TRBJ2-3 | TRBD2 | few | TRBV2 | TGTGCCAGCAGTGCCGGGACTAGCGGGAGTTTCACAGATACGCAGTATTTT | CASSAGTSGSFTDTQYF
TRBJ1-5 | - | - | TRBV5-6 | TGTGCCAGCAGCTTTGGGCAGGGAGGAGGTCAGCCCCAGCATTTT | CASSFGQGGGQPQHF
TRBJ2-7 | TRBD2 | - | TRBV28 | TGTGCCAGCAGATCCCCGGGACTAGTCGGTGAGCAGTACTTC | CASRSPGLVGEQYF
TRBJ2-2 | TRBD1 | - | TRBV5-4 | TGTGCCAGCAGCACCGGTGGGACAGGGGCCCCTTTCGGGGAGCTGTTTTTT | CASSTGGTGAPFGELFF
TRBJ1-3 | - | - | TRBV5-4 | TGTGCCAGCACCCTAAACCCGTCGGGGTCTGGAAACACCATATATTTT | CASTLNPSGSGNTIYF
TRBJ2-2 | TRBD2 | - | TRBV19 | TGTGCCAGTAGTATCGGCGGGGGGAACACCGGGGAGCTGTTTTTT | CASSIGGGNTGELFF
TRBJ1-5 | - | - | TRBV5-6 | TGTGCCAGCAGCAAGAACAGGGTATGGAATCAGCCCCAGCATTTT | CASSKNRVWNQPQHF
TRBJ1-3 | TRBD1 | - | TRBV6-5 | TGTGCCAGCGGGGGACAGGGGGGAAACACCATATATTTT | CASGGQGGNTIYF
TRBJ1-4 | TRBD1 | - | TRBV3-1/TRBV3-2 | TGTGCCAGCAGCGCCCGGGACAGGGGGCAAAATGAAAAACTGTTTTTT | CASSARDRGQNEKLFF
TRBJ2-3 | TRBD2 | - | TRBV11-3 | TGTGCCAGCAGCTTAGTTAGCGGGAGCACAGATACGCAGTATTTT | CASSLVSGSTDTQYF
TRBJ1-1 | TRBD1 | - | TRBV6-5 | TGTGCCAGCAGGAGGGGGCAGGGCACTGAAGCTTTCTTT | CASRRGQGTEAFF
TRBJ2-3 | - | - | TRBV5-6 | TGTGCCAGCGGCCCTAGCACAGATACGCAGTATTTT | CASGPSTDTQYF
TRBJ1-1 | - | few | TRBV24-1 | TGTGCCACCAGTGATTTATACCGAGCTTTCTTT | CATSDLYRAFF
TRBJ2-7 | TRBD1 | - | TRBV3-1/TRBV3-2 | TGTGCCAGCAGCCCCTACGGACAGGGTAGGGACGAGCAGTACTTC | CASSPYGQGRDEQYF
TRBJ2-3 | TRBD2 | - | TRBV7-8 | TGTGCCAGCAGCCCCTCTAGCGGGGGCACAGATACGCAGTATTTT | CASSPSSGGTDTQYF
TRBJ1-3 | - | few | TRBV28 | TGTGCCAGCACAATGCCGGCATTTATAGGAAACACCATATATTTT | CASTMPAFIGNTIYF
TRBJ1-1 | TRBD1 | - | TRBV9 | TGTGCCAGCAGCGTAGGGAGGGGACAGGGGGATGATGCTGAAGCTTTCTTT | CASSVGRGQGDDAEAFF
TRBJ2-3 | - | few | TRBV29-1 | TGCAGCGCCGGTCAGATTGTAGGCGCAGATACGCAGTATTTT | CSAGQIVGADTQYF
TRBJ2-2 | - | - | TRBV28 | TGTGCCAGCAGTTTATTCGGGGTATCCCAAACCGGGGAGCTGTTTTTT | CASSLFGVSQTGELFF
TRBJ1-3 | - | - | TRBV3-1/TRBV3-2 | TGTGCCAGCGGGGGGGTCTCTGGAAACACCATATATTTT | CASGGVSGNTIYF
TRBJ2-7 | - | - | TRBV12-3/TRBV12-4 | TGTGCCAGCAGTTTTCACCCCCCCTACGAGCAGTACTTC | CASSFHPPYEQYF
TRBJ1-2 | - | - | TRBV10-1 | TGCGCCAGCAGTGAGGGCAGTAACTATGGCTACACCTTC | CASSEGSNYGYTF
TRBJ2-1 | TRBD2 | - | TRBV7-6 | TGTGCCAGCAGCTTAGTATCGGGGACTAGCGGATACAATGAGCAGTTCTTC | CASSLVSGTSGYNEQFF
TRBJ2-7 | TRBD2 | - | TRBV30 | TGTGCCTACTCTAGCGGGAGATCCGAGCAGTACTTC | CAYSSGRSEQYF
TRBJ1-2 | - | - | TRBV18 | TGTGCCAGCTCACCTACTCAGGGGCTCCCCCTCTATGGCTACACCTTC | CASSPTQGLPLYGYTF
TRBJ2-1 | - | - | TRBV5-1 | TGCGCCAGCAGCCCACTCGGACTAGAGCAGTTCTTC | CASSPLGLEQFF
TRBJ2-2 | TRBD2 | - | TRBV9 | TGTGCCAGCAGCGTAGGACCGGCGGGGACTAGCGGAGGAGGGGTCCGCGGGGAGCTGTTTTTT | CASSVGPAGTSGGGVRGELFF
TRBJ2-1 | TRBD1 | once | TRBV6-1 | TGTGCCAGCAGTGGGCGTCTCCGGGACAGGGCCTTCAATGAGCAGTTCTTC | CASSGRLRDRAFNEQFF
TRBJ1-2 | - | - | TRBV5-4 | TGTGCCAGCAGCTTGCCGGGGCGCGGCTATGGCTACACCTTC | CASSLPGRGYGYTF
TRBJ1-2 | TRBD1 | - | TRBV29-1 | TGCAGCGTTGAAGGGGGACAGGCCTATGGCTACACCTTC | CSVEGGQAYGYTF
TRBJ2-7 | TRBD2 | - | TRBV10-1 | TGCGCCAGCAGCTCTAGCGGGAGGGCCTACGAGCAGTACTTC | CASSSSGRAYEQYF
TRBJ2-1 | - | - | TRBV12-3/TRBV12-4 | TGTGCCAGCACCCTTTACCTGCCCAATGAGCAGTTCTTC | CASTLYLPNEQFF
TRBJ2-5 | TRBD2 | - | TRBV7-8 | TGTGCCAGCAGCTTATTGGGACTAGCGGAGTCAAAGACCCAGTACTTC | CASSLLGLAESKTQYF
TRBJ1-5 | - | - | TRBV6-5 | TGTGCCAGCAGTTACCGCGGACAGATCAATCAGCCCCAGCATTTT | CASSYRGQINQPQHF
TRBJ2-3 | - | - | TRBV28 | TGTGCCAGCAGTTTAATCGCGACAAGATCGACAGATACGCAGTATTTT | CASSLIATRSTDTQYF
TRBJ2-1 | - | - | TRBV7-7 | TGTGCTAGCAGCTTGGGTCGGGAGAGTAATGAGCAGTTCTTC | CASSLGRESNEQFF
TRBJ1-6 | - | - | TRBV19 | TGTGCCAGTAGGGGAAATTCACCCCTCCACTTT | CASRGNSPLHF
TRBJ1-1 | TRBD1 | - | TRBV6-5 | TGTGCCAGCAACAGGGGCGATGGAATCACTGAAGCTTTCTTT | CASNRGDGITEAFF
TRBJ1-3 | - | - | TRBV18 | TGTGCCAGCTCACCAGGGCTTACTGGAAACACCATATATTTT | CASSPGLTGNTIYF
TRBJ2-2 | - | - | TRBV28 | TGTGCCAGCAGTTTGGCAGGCCGAGCGAACACCGGGGAGCTGTTTTTT | CASSLAGRANTGELFF
TRBJ2-7 | - | - | TRBV18 | TGTGCCAGCTCACCGAAAGACAGGTCCTACGAGCAGTACTTC | CASSPKDRSYEQYF
TRBJ1-4 | TRBD1 | - | TRBV4-2 | TGTGCCAGCAGCCAAGACCGGGGGACAGGGGGAGCATCTTTGGCTAATGAAAAACTGTTTTTT | CASSQDRGTGGASLANEKLFF
TRBJ1-1 | - | once | TRBV27 | TGTGCCAGCAGTCGTCCGTCAGCTATGAACACTGAAGCTTTCTTT | CASSRPSAMNTEAFF
TRBJ1-3 | - | - | TRBV9 | TGTGCCAGCAGTGTAGGTACAGCTGGAAACACCATATATTTT | CASSVGTAGNTIYF
TRBJ1-2 | - | - | TRBV4-2 | TGTGCCAGCAGCCAAGATCTGGAAACAGCCTATGGCTACACCTTC | CASSQDLETAYGYTF
TRBJ2-7 | TRBD2 | - | TRBV6-2/TRBV6-3 | TGTGCCAGCAGTTACGCCCTAGCGGGAGGGTCGGACGAGCAGTACTTC | CASSYALAGGSDEQYF